Presented here are 32 T cell receptor beta chains from one specimen sequenced in a study of OX40 agonist ivuxolimab in advanced cancers. Produced via immunoSEQ multiplex PCR; TCRdb's table is partial and in-frame only. Of some 90,000 clones listed, 92% are singletons. The source material was CD4+ or CD8+ T cells sorted from blood, sampled in a trial of the OX40 agonist ivuxolimab. Every receptor here comes from an adult with an advanced solid tumor such as melanoma, head and neck, liver or kidney cancer.

DNA of the CDR3: TGTGCCAGCAGCGTAGCTCAGGACATGGAGGGCTACACCTTC. The encoded protein is CASSVAQDMEGYTF. The chain has TRBV9 and TRBJ1-2, with D possibly TRBD1 on 5 matching bases. The CDR3 is 14 residues long. Germline CDR1 SGDLS, CDR2 YYNGEE. V lost 0 bases and J 8 bases, leaving 14 bases between the germline ends.

This clone was observed a handful of times. The chain uses TRBV5-6 and TRBJ1-5; D is unclear. Trimming cost V 4 bases and J 9 bases, with 11 bases left between them. The CDR3 contains 12 residues. CDR1 is SGHDT, CDR2 YYEEEE, per germline. The CDR3: CASSQQDRPQHF. In DNA form, the CDR3 reads TGTGCCAGCAGCCAGCAGGACCGGCCCCAGCATTTT.

The gene calls are TRBV2 and TRBJ2-3; no definite D call. Per germline, CDR1 SNHLY and CDR2 FYNNEI. V was clipped by 7 bases and J by 1 base, with 9 bases between them. This CDR3 is 13 amino acids long. The chain's CDR3 is CASTPVGTDTQYF. The DNA for the CDR3 is TGTGCCAGCACCCCGGTGGGCACAGATACGCAGTATTTT.

The chain employs TRBV7-6 and TRBJ2-7, with 11 positions matching TRBD2. This CDR3 has 15 amino acids. After removal of 5 bases from V and 3 bases from J, the junction contained 6 bases not matched to a gene. Germline assignment: CDR1 SGHVS and CDR2 FNYEAQ. The chain's CDR3 is CASSPILAGGYEQYF. DNA for the CDR3: TGTGCCAGCAGCCCCATTCTAGCGGGGGGCTACGAGCAGTACTTC.

The chain carries TRBV27 and TRBJ2-1; TRBD1 might be the D (6 bases). Germline V gives CDR1 MNHEY, CDR2 SMNVEV (reference sequence). Trimming pared 6 bases from V and 1 base from J, leaving 13 bases between. The CDR3 runs to 15 residues. The CDR3 protein is CASSLGAPSYNEQFF. CDR3 sequence (DNA): TGTGCCAGCAGCCTGGGGGCTCCTTCCTACAATGAGCAGTTCTTC.

The V call is TRBV5-6, the J call TRBJ1-2; a weak D match, TRBD1 (6 bases). V lost 5 bases, J lost 6 bases, and 17 bases lay in between. This CDR3 has 14 amino acids. The germline V gene has CDR1 SGHDT and CDR2 YYEEEE. The CDR3 DNA reads as TGTGCCAGCAGTCCTTGGACAGCCAGGCATGGCTACACCTTC. Translating gives CASSPWTARHGYTF.

The CDR3 bases are TGTGCCAGCTATGGGGGCTATCACTATGGCTACACCTTC. Translating it yields CASYGGYHYGYTF. V usage is TRBV6-1 and J usage is TRBJ1-2; weak D call: TRBD1 (6 bases). V lost 8 bases and J lost 3, with 13 bases in between. The CDR3 is 13 amino acids. Germline V gives CDR1 MNHNS, CDR2 SASEGT.

The chain uses TRBV21-1 and TRBJ1-1; TRBD1 reflects the table's D call only, with no check against the DNA. TRBV21-1 constitutes a pseudogene. The CDR3 spans 12 residues. The CDR3 DNA reads as TGTGCCGAACAGGAAATTAACACTGAAGCTTTCTTT. It specifies CAEQEINTEAFF.

The chain couples TRBV10-2 to TRBJ2-7; tentative D call: TRBD1 (6 bases). The V gene's germline CDR1 is WSHSY and CDR2 SAAADI. Trimming shortened V by 8 bases and J by 1 base, and 12 bases separated the two germline ends. This CDR3 has 13 residues. Here the CDR3 DNA reads TGCGCCAGCGCCGGGACATATTCCTACGAGCAGTACTTC. Its translation is CASAGTYSYEQYF.

This rearrangement joins TRBV20-1 to TRBJ1-2, with D perhaps matching TRBD1 (5 bases). Germline values: CDR1 DFQATT, CDR2 SNEGSKA (reference sequence). The CDR3 is 11 amino acids. V lost 4 bases, J lost 6 bases, and 9 bases lay in between. Written as DNA, the CDR3 is TGCAGTGCTATAGGGGTAGATGGCTACACCTTC. Protein: CSAIGVDGYTF.

The V call is TRBV11-2, the J call TRBJ2-3; D is possibly TRBD2 (5 bases). The CDR3 has 17 amino acids. Trimming left V 1 base short and J 0 bases short, with 14 bases between. Germline-derived CDR1 and CDR2 are SGHAT and FQNNGV. This CDR3 reads CASSLGVLVTSTDTQYF. CDR3 DNA: TGTGCCAGCAGCTTAGGGGTACTAGTAACTAGCACAGATACGCAGTATTTT.

The chain recombines TRBV27 with TRBJ1-1; a weak D match, TRBD1 (5 bases). The germline V and J ends were trimmed by 10 bases and 5 bases, with 11 bases remaining between them. Germline-derived CDR1 and CDR2 are MNHEY and SMNVEV (reference sequence). CDR3 length equals 11 residues. The CDR3 nucleotides are TGTGCCACTCGGTGGGGGACTGAAGCTTTCTTT. This translates into CATRWGTEAFF.

The chain joins TRBV5-6 to TRBJ2-2; D unresolved. The CDR3 length is 12 residues. Germline values: CDR1 SGHDT, CDR2 YYEEEE. With 4 bases removed from V and 5 bases from J, the gap between germline ends came to 6 bases. The CDR3 region is CASSRQTGELFF. The CDR3, as DNA: TGTGCCAGCAGCAGACAAACCGGGGAGCTGTTTTTT.

This sequence joins TRBV6-6 and TRBJ1-1; D remains unclear. The CDR3 sequence is 11 residues long. Per germline, CDR1 MNHNY and CDR2 SVGAGI (reference sequence). V was pared by 6 bases and J by 6 bases, with 8 bases between. Here the CDR3 DNA reads TGTGCCAGCAGCTACGGACCTGAAGCTTTCTTT. Its translation is CASSYGPEAFF.

V and J are TRBV5-8 and TRBJ2-1, with 7 bases matching TRBD1. This CDR3 is built from 15 residues. Germline assignment: CDR1 SGHTS and CDR2 YDEGEE. V lost 7 bases, J lost 4 bases, and 11 bases stayed unmatched. The CDR3 reads CASFTEPGQYNEQFF. The CDR3, as DNA: TGTGCCAGCTTCACTGAACCGGGACAGTACAATGAGCAGTTCTTC.

The V call is TRBV27, the J call TRBJ2-7, with D perhaps being TRBD1 or TRBD2 (6 bases each). The V gene lost 7 bases and the J gene lost 5 bases, with 15 bases spanning the gap. The CDR3 extends over 13 amino acids. CDR1 and CDR2 (germline): MNHEY, SMNVEV (reference sequence). The CDR3 DNA reads as TGTGCCAGCAAATCGGGGGCGCTGAACGAGCAGTACTTC. It codes for CASKSGALNEQYF.

This clone was seen a few times. This chain connects TRBV10-1 to TRBJ2-7, with D unresolved. Germline V gives CDR1 WNHNN, CDR2 SYGVQD (reference sequence). Deletions cut 0 bases from V and 3 bases from J, with 6 bases between. There are 13 residues in the CDR3. CDR3 nucleotide sequence: TGCGCCAGCAGTGAGTCGCGTGGCTACGAGCAGTACTTC. Translated, it gives CASSESRGYEQYF.

The chain couples TRBV5-1 to TRBJ1-2, with a weak D call TRBD1 (5 bases). Germline loops: CDR1 SGHRS, CDR2 YFSETQ. The CDR3 consists of 12 residues. V was pared by 2 bases and J by 8 bases, with 10 bases between. The CDR3 DNA follows: TGCGCCAGCAGCTTAGGGACGGGAGGCTACACCTTC. It yields the protein CASSLGTGGYTF.

This clone has only a few counts. This chain uses TRBV2 with TRBJ1-6; tentative D call: TRBD1 (5 bases). Germline assignment: CDR1 SNHLY and CDR2 FYNNEI. The CDR3 runs 14 residues. V lost 7 bases to trimming and J lost 2 bases, with 9 bases between them. Here the CDR3 reads CASTGGAYNSPLHF. Here the CDR3 DNA reads TGTGCCAGCACGGGGGGAGCCTATAATTCACCCCTCCACTTT.

The V gene is TRBV19, the J gene TRBJ2-1; D is perhaps TRBD1 (5 bases). Trimming took off 10 bases at V and 4 bases at J, with 11 bases between the two ends. CDR1 and CDR2 from the germline V gene are LNHDA and SQIVND (reference sequence). This CDR3 contains 12 residues. The CDR3 loop reads CATSDTYNEQFF. The CDR3 region has the DNA TGTGCCACCTCGGACACTTACAATGAGCAGTTCTTC.

V gene TRBV6-5 combines with J gene TRBJ1-2, with unresolved D. The ends were cut back, 0 bases at V and 4 bases at J, with 6 bases in the middle. In germline, CDR1 is MNHEY, CDR2 SVGAGI. The CDR3 has 13 residues. CDR3 loop: CASSYSPSYGYTF. The CDR3 coding sequence is TGTGCCAGCAGTTACTCTCCGAGCTATGGCTACACCTTC.

The J gene is TRBJ1-2, the V gene TRBV20-1; D not resolved. Germline-derived CDR1 and CDR2 are DFQATT and SNEGSKA (reference sequence). V was cut by 6 bases and J by 3 bases, with 5 bases left in between. The CDR3 covers 10 residues. The CDR3: CSAKYYGYTF. The CDR3 nucleotides are TGCAGTGCGAAGTACTATGGCTACACCTTC.

The gene calls are TRBV12-5 and TRBJ1-1, with TRBD1 identical over 8 bases. There are 14 residues in the CDR3. The germline CDR1 and CDR2 sequences are LGHNT and FRNRAP. J lost 0 bases, V lost 7 bases, and 4 bases had no gene match. As DNA, the CDR3 is TGTGCTAGTGACCCGACAGGGGTGAACACTGAAGCTTTCTTT. The encoded protein is CASDPTGVNTEAFF.

This clone was detected once. This chain uses TRBV6-1 with TRBJ1-2; D possibly corresponds to TRBD1 (5 bases). V lost 0 bases and J 6 bases, leaving 20 bases between the germline ends. Germline CDR1 MNHNS, CDR2 SASEGT. The CDR3 has 17 amino acids. CDR3 sequence: CASSEARGGTLAHGYTF. The CDR3 coding sequence is TGTGCCAGCAGTGAAGCGCGAGGTGGGACCCTCGCTCATGGCTACACCTTC.

This chain joins TRBV9 and TRBJ1-4; unclear D gene. With 1 base removed from V and 2 bases from J, the gap between germline ends came to 9 bases. Germline CDR1 reads SGDLS; CDR2 reads YYNGEE. This CDR3 is built from 15 residues. The CDR3 spells CASSVSAMTNEKLFF. DNA of the CDR3: TGTGCCAGCAGCGTATCGGCAATGACTAATGAAAAACTGTTTTTT. Supplemented by reference TRBV9 and TRBJ1-4, the full variable domain reads DSGVTQTPKHLITATGQRVTLRCSPRSGDLSVYWYQQSLDQGLQFLIQYYNGEERAKGNILERFSAQQFPDLHSELNLSSLELGDSALYFCASSVSAMTNEKLFFGSGTQLSVL.

The J gene is TRBJ1-1, the V gene TRBV6-1; 9 bases fit TRBD1. V trimming: 4 bases; J trimming: 6 bases; junction bases outside the gene matches: 9. CDR1 MNHNS and CDR2 SASEGT come from the germline V gene. The CDR3 is 15 residues long. The CDR3 DNA reads TGTGCCAGCAGTGTCCGGACAGGGGACCGATCTGAAGCTTTCTTT. Translated: CASSVRTGDRSEAFF.

The V gene is TRBV5-6, the J gene TRBJ2-7; 9 bases map to TRBD2. The junction had 7 bases not matched to a gene; V was cut back by 0 bases and J by 6 bases. CDR1 and CDR2 (germline): SGHDT, YYEEEE. The CDR3 consists of 15 residues. The CDR3, as DNA: TGTGCCAGCAGCTTGGCCCCGGGACTAGCAGCCGAGCAGTACTTC. Its translation is CASSLAPGLAAEQYF. The full variable domain, with the rest looked up from reference TRBV5-6 and TRBJ2-7, is DAGVTQSPTHLIKTRGQQVTLRCSPKSGHDTVSWYQQALGQGPQFIFQYYEEEERQRGNFPDRFSGHQFPNYSSELNVNALLLGDSALYLCASSLAPGLAAEQYFGPGTRLTVT.

The V and J genes are TRBV9 and TRBJ2-3; the D gene is possibly TRBD2 (6 bases). V lost 4 bases and J 0 bases, leaving 12 bases between the germline ends. Per germline, CDR1 SGDLS and CDR2 YYNGEE. The CDR3 sequence is 15 residues long. CDR3 DNA: TGTGCCAGCAGCCCCCGGGAGTGGAGCACAGATACGCAGTATTTT. Translation: CASSPREWSTDTQYF.

V and J are TRBV10-2 and TRBJ2-5, with unresolved D. The CDR3 length is 15 residues. Trimming removed 0 bases at V and 5 bases at J, with 13 bases between. CDR1 is WSHSY and CDR2 is SAAADI in the germline V gene. CDR3 nucleotides: TGCGCCAGCAGTGAGTCGAACGGGTATCTGGAGACCCAGTACTTC. Its translation: CASSESNGYLETQYF.

This clone came up once. The rearrangement joins TRBV6-5 to TRBJ2-7, with D perhaps TRBD1 (6 bases). Germline V gene lookup returns CDR1 MNHEY and CDR2 SVGAGI. The V and J ends lost 6 bases and 4 bases respectively, with 7 bases between them. The CDR3 loop spans 11 amino acids. For the CDR3, the DNA is TGTGCCAGCAGAACAGGGTACGAGCAGTACTTC. Protein product: CASRTGYEQYF.

The chain couples TRBV19 to TRBJ1-2; 10 positions agree with TRBD1. The CDR3 is made up of 15 amino acids. Germline CDR1 LNHDA, CDR2 SQIVND (reference sequence). Unmatched junction bases numbered 10, after V lost 6 bases and J lost 6 bases. DNA for the CDR3: TGTGCCAGTAGGGCCCGGGACAGGGGCTCGAATGGCTACACCTTC. As protein: CASRARDRGSNGYTF.

The chain couples TRBV5-1 to TRBJ2-5, with 8 bases that match TRBD2. The J segment lost 1 base and the V segment lost 0 bases, leaving 5 bases of the junction unmatched. Germline CDR1 is SGHRS and CDR2 is YFSETQ. The CDR3 has 16 residues. Here the CDR3 DNA reads TGCGCCAGCAGCTTGGAGTTTGCGGGGGGCCAAGAGACCCAGTACTTC. This translates into CASSLEFAGGQETQYF. Looking up the rest from reference TRBV5-1 and TRBJ2-5 gives the full variable domain: KAGVTQTPRYLIKTRGQQVTLSCSPISGHRSVSWYQQTPGQGLQFLFEYFSETQRNKGNFPGRFSGRQFSNSRSEMNVSTLELGDSALYLCASSLEFAGGQETQYFGPGTRLLVL.